These T cell receptor beta chains were read from a single sample in a study of T cell responses to AZD1222 COVID-19 vaccine. Here immunoSEQ multiplex PCR was the method, and the copy in TCRdb shows in-frame clones only, minus some. The sample includes 140,000 to 150,000 clones, 90% to 95% of them seen just once. The starting material was peripheral blood, obtained on day 0 of AZD1222 vaccination. Receptors were obtained from an adult in good health. Both conserved end residues are part of each CDR3. D genes are given only for firm matches. The size of a clone is reported for some rows only, either as once, few or many, or as a class for expanded clones.

d_gene	abundance	j_gene	v_gene	CDR3aa	CDR3nt
.	.	TRBJ1-2	TRBV6-5	CASSFTRASGGYTF	TGTGCCAGCAGTTTCACCAGGGCCTCAGGAGGCTACACCTTC
.	.	TRBJ2-1	TRBV11-2	CASSLRVGSSYNEQFF	TGTGCCAGCAGCTTACGTGTTGGTAGTTCCTACAATGAGCAGTTCTTC
.	.	TRBJ1-4	TRBV3-1/TRBV3-2	CASSPGSWGRKKLFF	TGTGCCAGCAGCCCCGGAAGCTGGGGGCGGAAAAAACTGTTTTTT
TRBD1	.	TRBJ1-2	TRBV3-1/TRBV3-2	CASSGQGGNYGYTF	TGTGCCAGCAGCGGACAGGGTGGCAACTATGGCTACACCTTC
.	.	TRBJ1-1	TRBV12-3/TRBV12-4	CASSLAEAERAFF	TGTGCCAGCAGTTTAGCAGAAGCGGAGCGAGCTTTCTTT
.	few	TRBJ2-7	TRBV14	CASSQDYEQYF	TGTGCCAGCAGCCAGGACTACGAGCAGTACTTC
.	.	TRBJ2-7	TRBV3-1/TRBV3-2	CASSQSGGYEQYF	TGTGCCAGCAGCCAATCAGGAGGGTACGAGCAGTACTTC
.	once	TRBJ2-2	TRBV25-1	CASSPSQGLNTGELFF	TGTGCCAGCAGCCCGAGTCAGGGGCTGAACACCGGGGAGCTGTTTTTT
.	.	TRBJ2-2	TRBV11-3	CASSLDSTRRYTGELFF	TGTGCCAGCAGCCTGGACAGCACAAGGCGATACACCGGGGAGCTGTTTTTT
.	.	TRBJ1-6	TRBV21-1	CASSKVGQGRYPLHF	TGTGCCAGCAGCAAAGTGGGACAGGGGAGGTATCCCCTCCACTTT
TRBD2	.	TRBJ2-1	TRBV3-1/TRBV3-2	CASSHGGYEQFF	TGTGCCAGCAGCCACGGGGGGTATGAGCAGTTCTTC
.	.	TRBJ2-2	TRBV27	CASSPFPGELFF	TGTGCCAGCAGTCCTTTCCCGGGGGAGCTGTTTTTT
.	.	TRBJ1-1	TRBV5-5	CASSLGGGGMNTEAFF	TGTGCCAGCAGCTTGGGCGGTGGGGGCATGAACACTGAAGCTTTCTTT
.	.	TRBJ2-2	TRBV11-2	CASSLRGQKNTGELFF	TGTGCCAGCAGCTTACGTGGGCAGAAGAACACCGGGGAGCTGTTTTTT
.	.	TRBJ1-4	TRBV5-6	CASSYREKLFF	TGTGCCAGCAGCTATCGGGAAAAACTGTTTTTT
TRBD1	.	TRBJ2-1	TRBV7-3	CASSANPGQTSDEQFF	TGTGCCAGCAGCGCCAACCCGGGACAGACAAGCGATGAGCAGTTCTTC
.	.	TRBJ1-4	TRBV10-1	CASSDPGIAGEKLFF	TGCGCCAGCAGTGACCCCGGGATTGCGGGGGAAAAACTGTTTTTT
.	.	TRBJ1-1	TRBV7-9	CASSLDMNTEAFF	TGTGCCAGCAGTTTAGACATGAACACTGAAGCTTTCTTT
TRBD1	.	TRBJ1-2	TRBV5-1	CASSLEGAHGYTF	TGCGCCAGCAGCTTGGAGGGGGCCCATGGCTACACCTTC
.	.	TRBJ1-3	TRBV12-3/TRBV12-4	CASSPDIRNTIYF	TGTGCCAGCAGCCCGGACATCCGAAACACCATATATTTT
TRBD2	.	TRBJ2-1	TRBV11-2	CASHLGGSRYNEQFF	TGTGCCAGCCATCTAGGCGGGAGTCGGTACAATGAGCAGTTCTTC
TRBD1	.	TRBJ1-2	TRBV5-1	CASSSGPQGANYGYTF	TGCGCCAGCAGCTCCGGACCACAGGGGGCTAACTATGGCTACACCTTC
.	.	TRBJ2-7	TRBV6-6	CASSYTGAYEQYF	TGTGCCAGCAGTTACACGGGGGCCTACGAGCAGTACTTC
TRBD1	.	TRBJ1-6	TRBV19	CASCNTDRQGYNSPLHF	TGTGCCAGTTGTAATACCGATCGACAGGGCTATAATTCACCCCTCCACTTT
.	.	TRBJ1-1	TRBV7-8	CASSLAGMNTEAFF	TGTGCCAGCAGCTTAGCAGGGATGAACACTGAAGCTTTCTTT
TRBD1	.	TRBJ1-3	TRBV11-2	CASSLASGTGYVSGNTIYF	TGTGCCAGCAGCTTAGCTTCCGGGACAGGGTATGTATCTGGAAACACCATATATTTT
TRBD2	.	TRBJ2-3	TRBV2	CASRDTSGNGDTQYF	TGTGCCAGCAGGGACACTAGCGGGAATGGAGATACGCAGTATTTT
.	.	TRBJ1-4	TRBV6-1	CASSELLTGNEKLFF	TGTGCCAGCAGTGAATTGCTGACAGGAAATGAAAAACTGTTTTTT